This T cell receptor (beta chain) was sequenced in a study of chemoradiotherapy in HPV16-positive cancers (dated by TCRdb to between 2021 and 2022). Background for the entire study: Candidate HPV-specific T-cell clones and common TCR motifs were defined by functional T-cell assays performed on cells from a couple of HPV16-positive patients. Whether T-cell immunity against the HPV oncoproteins E6 and E7 changes during chemoradiotherapy and whether survival is affected by this immunity were examined in the study. TCR repertoires from over 75 patients with HPV-related cancers were then used to track the candidate HPV-specific TCRs and motifs. Overall study outcomes, separate from this receptor: Improved recurrence-free survival in HPV16-positive patients was associated with expansion of HPV-responsive T cells during chemoradiotherapy. The functional definition of HPV-specific T cells came from only a couple of HPV16-positive patients, and the survival association was reported for HPV16-positive patients. Expansion of candidate HPV-specific clones and E7-related TCR motifs was observed in the tumor microenvironment during treatment, whereas no such expansion was observed for non-HPV-specific T cells.

V loses 7 bases at its end and J loses 0 bases; junction bases beyond the gene matches: 5. The CDR3 covers 15 residues, taking in both the cysteine and the phenylalanine. Only the CDR3 part of the read is kept: 45 bases, read in frame from the first base. As encoded in the germline V gene, CDR1 is SGHAT while CDR2 is FQNNGV. Of note for this clone: Its antigen is not yet known. No clone much larger than this one lies a single base away; base qualities are absent.

Repertoires were sampled repeatedly over the course of chemoradiotherapy, so clonal expansion could be followed in the tumor microenvironment. Library construction relied on the immunoSEQ multiplex PCR assay. TCRdb's version of the immuneACCESS table is confined to in-frame rearrangements and falls short of the full clone set. An unresolved V gene accounts for under half of the shortfall where checked; the remainder is of unknown origin. For this sample the table gives about 68,000 clones, of which 85% to 90% were detected only once. 4% to 5% of the sample rests with the top ten. This clonotype originated in a human donor with HPV-associated anogenital cancer. The chain is assembled from TRBV11-2 and TRBJ1-2, and 10 junction bases match TRBD1. The sample in question was blood, obtained from a patient who underwent chemoradiotherapy. Here the CDR3 is given as CASNRDRGSNYGYTF. The sequenced DNA is TGTGCCAGCAACCGGGACAGGGGATCTAACTATGGCTACACCTTC.